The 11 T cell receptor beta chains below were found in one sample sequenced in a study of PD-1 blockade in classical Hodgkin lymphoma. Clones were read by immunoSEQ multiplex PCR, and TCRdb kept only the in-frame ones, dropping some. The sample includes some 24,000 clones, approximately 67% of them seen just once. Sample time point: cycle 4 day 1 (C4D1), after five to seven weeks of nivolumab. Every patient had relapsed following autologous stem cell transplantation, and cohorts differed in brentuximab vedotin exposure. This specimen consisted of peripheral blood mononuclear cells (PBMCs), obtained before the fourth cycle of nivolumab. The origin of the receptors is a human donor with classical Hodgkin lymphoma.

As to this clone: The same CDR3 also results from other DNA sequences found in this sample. The CDR3 DNA is TGTGCCAGCAGTTACAGTTGGGGAGAGACCCAGTACTTC. Protein product: CASSYSWGETQYF. The chain recombines TRBV6-6 with TRBJ2-5; D is undetermined. Germline values: CDR1 MNHNY, CDR2 SVGAGI (reference sequence). This CDR3 region has 13 residues. Trimming removed 2 bases at V and 4 bases at J, with 8 bases between.

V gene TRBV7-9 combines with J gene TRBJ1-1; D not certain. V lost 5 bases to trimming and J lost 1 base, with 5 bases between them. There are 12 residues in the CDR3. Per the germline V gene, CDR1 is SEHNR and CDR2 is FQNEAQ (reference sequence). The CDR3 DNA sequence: TGTGCCAGCAGCGGAGGGAACACTGAAGCTTTCTTT. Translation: CASSGGNTEAFF.

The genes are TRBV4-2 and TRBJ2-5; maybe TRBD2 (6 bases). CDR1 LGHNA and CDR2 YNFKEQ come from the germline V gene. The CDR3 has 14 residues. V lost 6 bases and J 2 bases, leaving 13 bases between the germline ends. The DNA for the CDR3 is TGTGCCAGCAGTACCGTCGGGGGTCAAGAGACCCAGTACTTC. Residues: CASSTVGGQETQYF.

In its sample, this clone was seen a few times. CDR3: CASSSQTAPYEQYF. For the CDR3, the DNA is TGTGCCAGTAGTTCCCAGACAGCTCCCTACGAGCAGTACTTC. The V call is TRBV19, the J call TRBJ2-7; a possible D gene is TRBD1 (5 bases). The V end was cut by 5 bases, the J end by 2 bases, with 13 bases between. Germline CDR1 reads LNHDA; CDR2 reads SQIVND (reference sequence). The CDR3 consists of 14 residues. The whole variable domain, filled in from reference TRBV19 and TRBJ2-7, reads DGGITQSPKYLFRKEGQNVTLSCEQNLNHDAMYWYRQDPGQGLRLIYYSQIVNDFQKGDIAEGYSVSREKKESFPLTVTSAQKNPTAFYLCASSSQTAPYEQYFGPGTRLTVT.

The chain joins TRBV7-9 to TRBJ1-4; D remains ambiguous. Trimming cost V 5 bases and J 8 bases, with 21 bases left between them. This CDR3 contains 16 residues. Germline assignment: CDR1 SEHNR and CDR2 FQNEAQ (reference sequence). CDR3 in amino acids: CASSVFTVAHPEKLFF. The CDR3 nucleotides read TGTGCCAGCAGCGTGTTCACGGTGGCCCACCCGGAAAAACTGTTTTTT.

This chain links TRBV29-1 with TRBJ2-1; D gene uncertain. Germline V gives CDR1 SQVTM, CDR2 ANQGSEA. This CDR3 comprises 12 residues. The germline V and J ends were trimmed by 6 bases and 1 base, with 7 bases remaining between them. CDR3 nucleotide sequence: TGCAGCGTCATGGGGTCCTACAATGAGCAGTTCTTC. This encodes CSVMGSYNEQFF.

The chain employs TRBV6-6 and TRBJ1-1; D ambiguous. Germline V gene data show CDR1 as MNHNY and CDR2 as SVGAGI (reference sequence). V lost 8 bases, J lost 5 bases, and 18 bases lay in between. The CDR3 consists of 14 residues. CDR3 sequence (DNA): TGTGCCAGCGCTGCCCTGGCGGTGGAGACTGAAGCTTTCTTT. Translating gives CASAALAVETEAFF.

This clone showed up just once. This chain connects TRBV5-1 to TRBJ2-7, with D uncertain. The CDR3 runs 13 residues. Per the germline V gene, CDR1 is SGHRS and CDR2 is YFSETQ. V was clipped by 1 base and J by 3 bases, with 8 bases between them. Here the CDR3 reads CASSLLLDYEQYF. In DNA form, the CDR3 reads TGCGCCAGCAGCTTGTTACTTGACTACGAGCAGTACTTC.

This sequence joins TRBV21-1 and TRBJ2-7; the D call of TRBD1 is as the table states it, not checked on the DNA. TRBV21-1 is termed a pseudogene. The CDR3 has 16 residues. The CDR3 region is CASSKSVTGIRYEQYV. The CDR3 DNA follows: TGTGCCAGCAGCAAATCTGTGACAGGTATACGGTACGAGCAGTACGTC.

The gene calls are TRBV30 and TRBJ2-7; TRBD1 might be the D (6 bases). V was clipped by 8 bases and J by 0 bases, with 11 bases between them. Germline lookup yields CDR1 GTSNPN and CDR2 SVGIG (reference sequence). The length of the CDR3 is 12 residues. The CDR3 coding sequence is TGTGCCGCGGACAGAATCTCCTACGAGCAGTACTTC. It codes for CAADRISYEQYF.

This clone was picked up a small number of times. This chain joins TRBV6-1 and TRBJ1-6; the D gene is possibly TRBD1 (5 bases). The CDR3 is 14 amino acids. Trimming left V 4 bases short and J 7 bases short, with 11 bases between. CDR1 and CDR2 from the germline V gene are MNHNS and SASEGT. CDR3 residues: CASSVRDGNSPLHF. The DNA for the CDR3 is TGTGCCAGCAGTGTCCGGGACGGGAATTCACCCCTCCACTTT.